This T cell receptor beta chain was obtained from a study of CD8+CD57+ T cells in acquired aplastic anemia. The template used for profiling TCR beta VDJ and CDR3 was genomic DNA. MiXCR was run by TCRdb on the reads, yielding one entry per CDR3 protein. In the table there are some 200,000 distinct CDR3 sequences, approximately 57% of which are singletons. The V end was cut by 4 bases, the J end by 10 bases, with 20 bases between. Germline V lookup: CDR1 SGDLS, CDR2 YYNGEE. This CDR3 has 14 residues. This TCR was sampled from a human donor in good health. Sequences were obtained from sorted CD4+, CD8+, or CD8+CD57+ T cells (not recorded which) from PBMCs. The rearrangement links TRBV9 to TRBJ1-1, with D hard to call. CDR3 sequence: CASSSDQRAAAAFF. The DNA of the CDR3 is TGTGCCAGCAGCTCCGACCAGAGGGCAGCAGCAGCTTTCTTT.